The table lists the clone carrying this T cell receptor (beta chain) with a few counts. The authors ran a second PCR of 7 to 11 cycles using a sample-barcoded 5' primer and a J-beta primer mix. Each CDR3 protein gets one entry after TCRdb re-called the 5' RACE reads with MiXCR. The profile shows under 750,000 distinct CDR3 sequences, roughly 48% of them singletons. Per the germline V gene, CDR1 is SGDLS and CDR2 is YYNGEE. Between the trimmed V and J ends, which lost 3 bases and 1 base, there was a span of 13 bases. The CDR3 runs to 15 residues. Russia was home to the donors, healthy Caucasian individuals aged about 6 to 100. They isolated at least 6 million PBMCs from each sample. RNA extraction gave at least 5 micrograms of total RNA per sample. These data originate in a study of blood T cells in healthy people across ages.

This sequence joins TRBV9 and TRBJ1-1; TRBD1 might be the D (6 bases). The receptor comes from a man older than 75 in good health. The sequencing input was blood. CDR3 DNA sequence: TGTGCCAGCAGCGAGTTACAGGGCGCGAACACTGAAGCTTTCTTT. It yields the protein CASSELQGANTEAFF.